A selection of T cell receptor beta chains follows, all from one sample in a study of T cells after yellow fever vaccination. Each CDR3 protein gets one entry after TCRdb re-called the 5' RACE reads with MiXCR. Of some 600,000 distinct CDR3 sequences detected, approximately 16% appear once; the ten largest clones hold 17%. The starting material was PBMCs, obtained 5 to 6 days after the first yellow fever vaccination. The receptor set was obtained from a man between 18 and 35 years old who received the YFV17D yellow fever vaccine. The CDR3 runs from the conserved cysteine through the conserved F or W. A D gene is named only where the DNA matches it firmly. A clone size is listed for some rows: how often the clone was seen (once, few, many), or a class if it is expanded.

v_call	d_call	clone_size	j_call	cdr3_length	cdr3_aa	cdr3_nt
TRBV7-9	NA	many	TRBJ1-1	14	CASSLGAGNTEAFF	TGTGCCAGCAGCTTAGGGGCAGGGAACACTGAAGCTTTCTTT
TRBV29-1	NA	few	TRBJ1-2	15	CSARLPSDRPPAHTF	TGCAGCGCTAGGCTCCCTTCCGACAGGCCCCCGGCGCACACCTTC
TRBV6-5	TRBD2	NA	TRBJ2-1	16	CASSSQVGRVNNEQFF	TGTGCCAGCAGTTCTCAGGTGGGGAGGGTAAACAATGAGCAGTTCTTC
TRBV7-2	NA	few	TRBJ2-2	15	CASSLVYRISGELFF	TGTGCCAGCAGCTTAGTCTATCGAATTTCCGGGGAGCTGTTTTTT
TRBV20-1	NA	few	TRBJ1-1	14	CSARGPGAKTEAFF	TGCAGTGCTAGAGGTCCAGGGGCGAAGACTGAAGCTTTCTTT
TRBV4-3	NA	few	TRBJ1-1	14	CASSQVGYRTEAFF	TGCGCCAGCAGCCAAGTAGGTTATCGGACTGAAGCTTTCTTT
TRBV20-1	NA	many	TRBJ1-2	12	CSAKRGAYGYTF	TGCAGTGCTAAGAGGGGGGCCTATGGCTACACCTTC
TRBV9	NA	NA	TRBJ2-2	15	CASSVGGQGTGELFF	TGTGCCAGCAGCGTAGGTGGCCAGGGGACCGGGGAGCTGTTTTTT
TRBV5-1	NA	few	TRBJ2-2	15	CASSFVSGWTGELFF	TGCGCCAGCAGCTTTGTTTCGGGGTGGACCGGGGAGCTGTTTTTT
TRBV6-5	NA	NA	TRBJ2-2	16	CASSYQETFASGELFF	TGTGCCAGCAGTTACCAAGAGACATTCGCATCCGGGGAGCTGTTTTTT
TRBV20-1	NA	once	TRBJ1-4	9	CCARDDLFF	TGCTGTGCTAGAGACGATCTGTTTTTT
TRBV19	NA	few	TRBJ1-1	14	CASSIVGGDTEAFF	TGTGCCAGTAGTATAGTGGGGGGAGACACTGAAGCTTTCTTT
TRBV12-3/TRBV12-4	TRBD1	many	TRBJ2-4	14	CASSLGDSRNIQYF	TGTGCCAGCAGTTTAGGGGACAGCCGAAACATTCAGTACTTC
TRBV4-1	NA	few	TRBJ2-7	15	CASSQASRGTYEQYF	TGCGCCAGCAGCCAAGCCTCAAGGGGGACCTACGAGCAGTACTTC